The next 21 T cell receptor beta chains were all read from a single sample in a study of prognosis after radiotherapy for stage I lung cancer. Researchers used two-round multiplex PCR to amplify TCR beta CDR3 starting from genomic DNA. With primers specific to each TRBV and TRBJ gene, the first-round PCR was performed. One entry per CDR3 protein, called by TCRdb with MiXCR from the multiplex PCR reads. The data show some 35,000 distinct CDR3 sequences, with 32% seen just once and around 27% held by the top ten. Sequencing used PBMCs, obtained before or after stereotactic body radiation therapy (not recorded which). All receptors come from a donor aged 50 or older with non-small cell lung cancer.

This clonotype has a handful of counts. Just one base apart from a much larger clone, this may be a read error. V gene TRBV6-1 combines with J gene TRBJ2-3; 8 positions match TRBD2. Germline CDR1 is MNHNS and CDR2 is SASEGT. This CDR3 is built from 15 residues. For the CDR3, the DNA is TGTGCCAGCAGTGATAGCCTAGCGGGCACAGATGCGCAGTATTTT. Translation gives CASSDSLAGTDAQYF.

This chain joins TRBV6-5 and TRBJ2-6, with 8 bases identical to TRBD1. In germline, CDR1 is MNHEY, CDR2 SVGAGI. The CDR3 spans 18 residues. The CDR3: CSSSYGTGGFSGANVLTF. The CDR3 DNA is TGTTCTAGCAGTTACGGTACAGGGGGATTCTCTGGGGCCAACGTCCTGACTTTC.

This clonotype was recorded many times. CDR3 in DNA: TGCGCCAGCAGCCTGACAGGGGCAGAGAGAGCCGGGGAGCTGTTTTTT. It codes for CASSLTGAERAGELFF. The chain recombines TRBV5-1 with TRBJ2-2; 8 positions agree with TRBD1. J lost 6 bases, V lost 4 bases, and 11 bases had no gene match. The CDR3 sequence is 16 residues long. Germline V gene data show CDR1 as SGHRS and CDR2 as YFSETQ.

This clonotype came up many times. This chain uses TRBV5-5 with TRBJ1-1; D gene uncertain. There are 11 residues in the CDR3. CDR1 is SGHKS and CDR2 is YYEKEE in the germline V gene (reference sequence). V dropped 0 bases and J dropped 11 bases, with 8 bases sitting between them. The CDR3 nucleotides read TGTGCCAGCAGCTTGGTAGTAGAGGCTTTCTTT. Translating gives CASSLVVEAFF.

This clonotype was found many times. The gene calls are TRBV6-5 and TRBJ1-6, with D possibly matching TRBD1 (5 bases). V was pared by 4 bases and J by 7 bases, with 14 bases between. The CDR3 is made up of 15 amino acids. CDR1 MNHEY and CDR2 SVGAGI come from the germline V gene. DNA of the CDR3: TGTGCCAGCAGTTGGACATTAGGTTCGAATTCACCCCTCCACTTT. It specifies CASSWTLGSNSPLHF.

This clonotype has at least ten counts. The rearrangement links TRBV10-3 to TRBJ2-2, with 8 positions matching TRBD1. CDR3 length equals 15 residues. Looked up from germline, CDR1 is ENHRY and CDR2 is SYGVKD. The V gene end was trimmed by 4 bases and the J gene end by 7 bases; junction bases not matched to a gene: 8. The CDR3: CAISGGQGRVGELFF. The CDR3 nucleotides read TGTGCCATCAGTGGAGGACAGGGCAGGGTCGGGGAGCTGTTTTTT.

This rearrangement joins TRBV11-2 to TRBJ1-2; D is unclear. The germline CDR1 and CDR2 sequences are SGHAT and FQNNGV. V lost 11 bases, J lost 7 bases, and 20 bases lay in between. This CDR3 has 13 amino acids. CDR3 amino acids: CASRRPMGCGYTF. CDR3 nucleotide sequence: TGTGCCTCCCGACGGCCAATGGGCTGTGGCTACACCTTC.

As concerns this clonotype: The CDR3 does not close with the conserved phenylalanine or tryptophan, likely indicating a read error. This chain links TRBV29-1 with TRBJ1-2, with D possibly matching TRBD1 (5 bases). CDR3 length: 13 residues. The V end was cut by 4 bases, the J end by 9 bases, with 18 bases between. The germline V gene encodes CDR1 SQVTM and CDR2 ANQGSEA. CDR3 sequence: CSVVRRGTYCYTS. Here the CDR3 DNA reads TGCAGCGTTGTTCGAAGGGGCACATATTGCTACACCTCC.

J is TRBJ1-1 and V is TRBV30; TRBD1 agrees at 7 bases. Unmatched junction bases numbered 20, after V lost 2 bases and J lost 8 bases. The CDR3 has 17 amino acids. Germline CDR1 reads GTSNPN; CDR2 reads SVGIG (reference sequence). CDR3 sequence: CAWSLKKGGLFPSEAFF. The CDR3 coding sequence is TGTGCCTGGAGTCTTAAGAAAGGGGGCCTATTTCCTTCCGAAGCTTTCTTT.

The CDR3 region has the DNA TGTGCCAGCAGTCGCCTAGCGGGAGCCCAGGAGACCCAGTACTTC. As protein: CASSRLAGAQETQYF. V and J are TRBV28 and TRBJ2-5; TRBD2 matches 10 bases. The germline CDR1 and CDR2 sequences are MDHEN and SYDVKM. The CDR3 extends over 15 amino acids. V trimming: 5 bases; J trimming: 5 bases; junction bases outside the gene matches: 8. The whole variable domain, filled in from reference TRBV28 and TRBJ2-5, reads DVKVTQSSRYLVKRTGEKVFLECVQDMDHENMFWYRQDPGLGLRLIYFSYDVKMKEKGDIPEGYSVSREKKERFSLILESASTNQTSMYLCASSRLAGAQETQYFGPGTRLLVL.

This chain links TRBV6-1 with TRBJ1-5; D is perhaps TRBD1 (6 bases). The germline V and J ends were trimmed by 4 bases and 2 bases, with 15 bases remaining between them. The CDR3 spans 16 residues. Germline CDR1 reads MNHNS; CDR2 reads SASEGT. The CDR3 loop reads CASSGTVLRGNQPQHF. DNA of the CDR3: TGTGCCAGCAGTGGGACAGTGTTGAGGGGCAATCAGCCCCAGCATTTT.

The sample holds many counts of this clonotype. A much larger clone lies a single base off, so this may be a read error. This rearrangement joins TRBV6-1 to TRBJ1-3; D possibly corresponds to TRBD1 (5 bases). Per the germline V gene, CDR1 is MNHNS and CDR2 is SASEGT. Deletions cut 5 bases from V and 3 bases from J, with 14 bases between. CDR3 length: 15 residues. This CDR3 is CASSPSGTGGNTIYF. The CDR3 DNA sequence: TGTGCCAGCAGTCCCTCCGGGACGGGTGGAAACACCATATATTTT.

This clonotype occurred many times. The rearrangement joins TRBV11-2 to TRBJ2-1, with D unclear. This CDR3 has 14 residues. Trimming took 4 bases from V and 7 from J, leaving 14 bases between them. Germline V gene sequence: CDR1 SGHAT, CDR2 FQNNGV. The CDR3 coding sequence is TGTGCCAGCAGCTCAAGACCCTACCGGAATGAGCAGTTCTTC. Protein: CASSSRPYRNEQFF. Together with reference TRBV11-2 and TRBJ2-1, the CDR3 gives the full variable domain: EAGVAQSPRYKIIEKRQSVAFWCNPISGHATLYWYQQILGQGPKLLIQFQNNGVVDDSQLPKDRFSAERLKGVDSTLKIQPAKLEDSAVYLCASSSRPYRNEQFFGPGTRLTVL.

The chain couples TRBV6-1 to TRBJ2-3; 13 bases match TRBD2. Germline values: CDR1 MNHNS, CDR2 SASEGT. V lost 7 bases to trimming and J lost 4 bases; unmatched junction nucleotides: 20. This CDR3 spans 20 amino acids. The CDR3 coding sequence is TGTGCCAGCATCCCTCCCGGGGGACTAGCGGGGTCGGGCCCCCCAGATACGCAGTATTTT. It translates to CASIPPGGLAGSGPPDTQYF.

A word on this clonotype: A much larger clone sits a single nucleotide away, making a read error possible. This chain joins TRBV9 and TRBJ2-5; no firm D call. Germline V lookup: CDR1 SGDLS, CDR2 YYNGEE. This CDR3 contains 17 residues. The chain's CDR3 is CASSVGRGRGWQETHYF. The CDR3 DNA follows: TGTGCCAGCAGCGTAGGACGTGGGCGAGGTTGGCAAGAGACCCACTACTTC.

This clonotype appeared many times. The V call is TRBV11-2, the J call TRBJ2-2, with D hard to call. This CDR3 has 11 residues. The V gene's germline CDR1 is SGHAT and CDR2 FQNNGV. The V end lost 2 bases, the J end lost 7 bases, and 2 bases lay between the germline ends. The CDR3 DNA reads TGTGCCAGCAGCTTATACGGGGAGCTGTTTTTT. This translates into CASSLYGELFF.

This clonotype occurred many times. Here the CDR3 reads CATSSRREDGAYEQYF. CDR3 bases: TGTGCCACCAGCAGTCGCCGGGAGGACGGAGCCTACGAGCAGTACTTC. The chain carries TRBV15 and TRBJ2-7; TRBD2 matches 7 bases. Germline V CDR1 and CDR2: LNHNV, YYDKDF (reference sequence). The CDR3 is 16 amino acids. The ends lost 3 bases at V and 2 bases at J; junction bases unmatched: 10.

Only one count was recorded for this clonotype. A read error may produce the germline difference seen at one junction end. The DNA of the CDR3 is TGTAGTGCCTGCCCGGGCTCCCATGAAAAACTGTTTTTT. Protein sequence: CSACPGSHEKLFF. This rearrangement joins TRBV20-1 to TRBJ1-4; D unclear. CDR1 and CDR2 (germline): DFQATT, SNEGSKA (reference sequence). The CDR3 is 13 residues long.

This clonotype was seen at least ten times. This rearrangement joins TRBV10-2 to TRBJ1-6; TRBD1 might be the D (6 bases). CDR3 length equals 16 residues. The germline V and J ends were trimmed by 2 bases and 8 bases, with 16 bases remaining between them. The germline gives CDR1 WSHSY, CDR2 SAAADI. In nucleotides, the CDR3 is TGCGCCAGCAGTGAGACTACGGGGGGGGGGCATTCACCCCTCCACTTT. It codes for CASSETTGGGHSPLHF.

In this sample, this clonotype turned up many times. V usage is TRBV19 and J usage is TRBJ1-6; TRBD1 matches 7 bases. The CDR3 covers 15 residues. Germline V lookup: CDR1 LNHDA, CDR2 SQIVND (reference sequence). Trimming at V came to 3 bases and at J to 7 bases, leaving 6 bases not matched to a gene. DNA for the CDR3: TGTGCCAGTAGTATGGGACAGAAAATCAATTCACCCCTCCACTTT. It translates to CASSMGQKINSPLHF.

The chain joins TRBV11-2 to TRBJ2-2, with D possibly matching TRBD1 (6 bases). The germline gives CDR1 SGHAT, CDR2 FQNNGV. The V gene lost 5 bases and the J gene lost 5 bases, with 15 bases spanning the gap. There are 15 residues in the CDR3. As DNA, the CDR3 is TGTGCCAGCAGCATCCACAGGGAGTGGACCGGGGAGCTGTTTTTT. This sequence encodes CASSIHREWTGELFF.